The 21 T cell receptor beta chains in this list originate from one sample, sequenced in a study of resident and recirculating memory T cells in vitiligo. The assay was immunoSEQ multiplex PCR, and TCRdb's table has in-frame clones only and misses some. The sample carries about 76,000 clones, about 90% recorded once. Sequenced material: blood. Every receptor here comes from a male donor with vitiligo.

This CDR3 is CASSLGSDSEAFF. In DNA form, the CDR3 reads TGTGCCAGCAGTTTAGGATCGGACAGTGAAGCTTTCTTT. The chain is built from TRBV28 and TRBJ1-1; possibly TRBD1 for D (6 bases). CDR3 length: 13 residues. The V end lost 2 bases, the J end lost 7 bases, and 11 bases lay between the germline ends. Germline CDR1 is MDHEN and CDR2 is SYDVKM.

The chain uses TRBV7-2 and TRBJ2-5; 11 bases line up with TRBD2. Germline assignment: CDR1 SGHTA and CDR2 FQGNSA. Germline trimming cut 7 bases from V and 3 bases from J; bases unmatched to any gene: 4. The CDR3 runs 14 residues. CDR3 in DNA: TGTGCCAGCACGGCGACTAGCGGGAAAGAGACCCAGTACTTC. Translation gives CASTATSGKETQYF.

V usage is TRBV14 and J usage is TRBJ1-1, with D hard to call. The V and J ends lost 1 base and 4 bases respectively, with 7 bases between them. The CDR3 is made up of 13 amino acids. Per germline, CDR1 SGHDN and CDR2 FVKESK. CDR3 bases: TGTGCCAGCAGCCAAGTGGGAGTCACTGAAGCTTTCTTT. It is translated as CASSQVGVTEAFF.

CDR3 in amino acids: CASSIGGSLYEKLFF. In DNA form, the CDR3 reads TGTGCCAGTAGTATAGGGGGCAGTTTATATGAAAAACTGTTTTTT. The chain is built from TRBV19 and TRBJ1-4; a possible D gene is TRBD1 (5 bases). The CDR3 has 15 residues. Germline V gives CDR1 LNHDA, CDR2 SQIVND (reference sequence). V gave up 1 base and J gave up 6 bases, with 12 bases separating them.

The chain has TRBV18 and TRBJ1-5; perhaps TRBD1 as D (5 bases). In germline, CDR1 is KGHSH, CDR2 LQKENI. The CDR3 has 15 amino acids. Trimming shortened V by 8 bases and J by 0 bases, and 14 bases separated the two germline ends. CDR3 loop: CASRLGGDSNQPQHF. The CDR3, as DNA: TGTGCCAGCCGCTTGGGGGGGGATAGCAATCAGCCCCAGCATTTT. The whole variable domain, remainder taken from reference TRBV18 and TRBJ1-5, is NAGVMQNPRHLVRRRGQEARLRCSPMKGHSHVYWYRQLPEEGLKFMVYLQKENIIDESGMPKERFSAEFPKEGPSILRIQQVVRGDSAAYFCASRLGGDSNQPQHFGDGTRLSIL.

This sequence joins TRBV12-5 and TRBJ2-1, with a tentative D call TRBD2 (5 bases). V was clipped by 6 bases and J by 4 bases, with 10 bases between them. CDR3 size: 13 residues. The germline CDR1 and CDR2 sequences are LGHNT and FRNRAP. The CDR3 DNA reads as TGTGCTAGTGGCTTTAGACTATACAATGAGCAGTTCTTC. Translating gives CASGFRLYNEQFF. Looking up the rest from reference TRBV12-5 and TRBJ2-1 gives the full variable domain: DARVTQTPRHKVTEMGQEVTMRCQPILGHNTVFWYRQTMMQGLELLAYFRNRAPLDDSGMPKDRFSAEMPDATLATLKIQPSEPRDSAVYFCASGFRLYNEQFFGPGTRLTVL.

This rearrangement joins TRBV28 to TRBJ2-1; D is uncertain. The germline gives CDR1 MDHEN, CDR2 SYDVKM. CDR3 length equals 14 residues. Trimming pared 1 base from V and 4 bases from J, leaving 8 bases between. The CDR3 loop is CASSLFVQYNEQFF. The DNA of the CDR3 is TGTGCCAGCAGTTTATTCGTACAGTACAATGAGCAGTTCTTC. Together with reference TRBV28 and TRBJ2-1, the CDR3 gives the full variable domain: DVKVTQSSRYLVKRTGEKVFLECVQDMDHENMFWYRQDPGLGLRLIYFSYDVKMKEKGDIPEGYSVSREKKERFSLILESASTNQTSMYLCASSLFVQYNEQFFGPGTRLTVL.

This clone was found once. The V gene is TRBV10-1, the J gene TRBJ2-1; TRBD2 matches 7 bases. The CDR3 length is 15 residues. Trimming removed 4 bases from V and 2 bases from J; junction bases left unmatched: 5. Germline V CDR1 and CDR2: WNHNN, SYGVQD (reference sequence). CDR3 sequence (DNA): TGCGCCAGCAGTGCTTCACTAGCGACCTACAATGAGCAGTTCTTC. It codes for CASSASLATYNEQFF.

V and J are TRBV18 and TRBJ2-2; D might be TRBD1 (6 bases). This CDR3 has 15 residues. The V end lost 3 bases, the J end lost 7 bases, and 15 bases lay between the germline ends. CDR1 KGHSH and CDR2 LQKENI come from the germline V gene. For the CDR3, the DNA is TGTGCCAGCTCACCCCCACAGGGAAGGGACGGGGAGCTGTTTTTT. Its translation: CASSPPQGRDGELFF. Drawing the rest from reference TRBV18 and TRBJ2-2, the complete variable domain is NAGVMQNPRHLVRRRGQEARLRCSPMKGHSHVYWYRQLPEEGLKFMVYLQKENIIDESGMPKERFSAEFPKEGPSILRIQQVVRGDSAAYFCASSPPQGRDGELFFGEGSRLTVL.

Here the CDR3 reads CASRNRGLSYNEQFF. The CDR3 DNA reads as TGTGCCAGCAGAAACAGGGGGTTGTCCTACAATGAGCAGTTCTTC. The chain recombines TRBV28 with TRBJ2-1; 8 bases fit TRBD1. J lost 1 base, V lost 6 bases, and 5 bases had no gene match. CDR1 MDHEN and CDR2 SYDVKM come from the germline V gene. The CDR3 length is 15 residues.

The CDR3: CASSLQVGWNTEAFF. CDR3 nucleotide sequence: TGTGCCAGCAGCTTGCAAGTCGGTTGGAACACTGAAGCTTTCTTT. The rearrangement joins TRBV5-5 to TRBJ1-1; D is undetermined. V was trimmed by 1 base and J by 1 base, leaving 11 bases between them. Germline CDR1 and CDR2: SGHKS and YYEKEE (reference sequence). The length of the CDR3 is 15 residues.

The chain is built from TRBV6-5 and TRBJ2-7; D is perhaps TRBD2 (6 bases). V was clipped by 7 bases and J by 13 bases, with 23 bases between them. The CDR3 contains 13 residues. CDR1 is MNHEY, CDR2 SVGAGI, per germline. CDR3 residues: CASTDTVNTGTYF. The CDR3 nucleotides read TGTGCCAGCACCGACACGGTCAACACCGGGACTTACTTC.

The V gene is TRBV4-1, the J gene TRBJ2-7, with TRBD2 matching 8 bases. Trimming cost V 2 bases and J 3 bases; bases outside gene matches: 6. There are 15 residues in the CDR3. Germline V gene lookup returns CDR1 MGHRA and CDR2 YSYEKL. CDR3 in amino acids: CASSQPPGGIYEQYF. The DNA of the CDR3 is TGCGCCAGCAGCCAACCCCCGGGGGGGATCTACGAGCAGTACTTC.

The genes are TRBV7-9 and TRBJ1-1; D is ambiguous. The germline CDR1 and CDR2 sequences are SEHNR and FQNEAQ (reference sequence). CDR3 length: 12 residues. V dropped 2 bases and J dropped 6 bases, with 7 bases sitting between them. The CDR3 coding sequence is TGTGCCAGCAGCTTAAGGAGCTCTGAAGCTTTCTTT. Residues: CASSLRSSEAFF.

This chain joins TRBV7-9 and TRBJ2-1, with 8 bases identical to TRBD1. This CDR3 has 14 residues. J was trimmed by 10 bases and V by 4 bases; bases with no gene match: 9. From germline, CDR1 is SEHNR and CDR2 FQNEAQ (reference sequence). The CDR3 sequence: CASSWGQVRREQFF. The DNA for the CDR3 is TGTGCCAGCAGCTGGGGACAGGTACGGCGGGAGCAGTTCTTC.

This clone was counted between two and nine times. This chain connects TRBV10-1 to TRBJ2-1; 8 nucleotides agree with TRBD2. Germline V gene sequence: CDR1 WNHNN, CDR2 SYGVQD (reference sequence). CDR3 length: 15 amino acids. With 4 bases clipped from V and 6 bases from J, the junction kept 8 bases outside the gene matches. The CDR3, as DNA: TGCGCCAGCAGTGGACCGGGAGGGCCCTTCAATGAGCAGTTCTTC. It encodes CASSGPGGPFNEQFF.

DNA of the CDR3: TGTGCCAGCAGTCCACAGGGGGGTCAGCCCCAGCATTTT. Protein: CASSPQGGQPQHF. The chain has TRBV2 and TRBJ1-5; 8 nucleotides agree with TRBD1. The V and J ends lost 5 bases and 6 bases, in that order; junction bases with no gene match: 3. CDR1 is SNHLY and CDR2 is FYNNEI in the germline V gene. The CDR3 is made up of 13 amino acids.

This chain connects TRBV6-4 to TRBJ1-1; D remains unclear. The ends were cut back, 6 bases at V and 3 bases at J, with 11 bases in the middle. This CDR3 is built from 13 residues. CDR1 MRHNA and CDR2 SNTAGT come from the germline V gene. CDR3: CASRINQDTEAFF. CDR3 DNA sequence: TGTGCCAGCAGGATTAACCAGGACACTGAAGCTTTCTTT.

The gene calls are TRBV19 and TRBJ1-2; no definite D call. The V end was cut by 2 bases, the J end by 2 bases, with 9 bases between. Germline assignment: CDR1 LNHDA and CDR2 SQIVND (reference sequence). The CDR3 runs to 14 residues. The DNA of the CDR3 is TGTGCCAGTAGTATACGCGGCGAAAACTATGGCTACACCTTC. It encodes CASSIRGENYGYTF.

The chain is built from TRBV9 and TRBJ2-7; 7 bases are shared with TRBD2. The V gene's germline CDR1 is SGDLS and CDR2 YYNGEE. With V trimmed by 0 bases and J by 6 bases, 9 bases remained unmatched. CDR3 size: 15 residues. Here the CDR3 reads CASSVGGSPVGEQYF. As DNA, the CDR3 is TGTGCCAGCAGCGTAGGCGGGAGCCCCGTAGGCGAGCAGTACTTC.

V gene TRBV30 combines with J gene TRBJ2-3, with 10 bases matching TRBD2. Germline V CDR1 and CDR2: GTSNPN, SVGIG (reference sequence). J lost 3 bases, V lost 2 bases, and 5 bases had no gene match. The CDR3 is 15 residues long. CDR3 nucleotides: TGTGCCTGGAGTCGAGCGGGAGGGCGTACAGATACGCAGTATTTT. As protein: CAWSRAGGRTDTQYF. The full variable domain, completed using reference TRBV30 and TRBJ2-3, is SQTIHQWPATLVQPVGSPLSLECTVEGTSNPNLYWYRQAAGRGLQLLFYSVGIGQISSEVPQNLSASRPQDRQFILSSKKLLLSDSGFYLCAWSRAGGRTDTQYFGPGTRLTVL.